The following is a T cell receptor (beta chain) sequence with its context. Antigen unknown. Donors with ophthalmopathy: moderate-to-severe activity, CAS ≥3, NOSPECS ≥4, duration under 3 months. The authors isolated PBMCs from over 7.5 ml of fresh peripheral blood. Trimming shortened V by 11 bases and J by 4 bases, and 20 bases separated the two germline ends. The CDR3 spans 14 residues. CDR1 is ENHRY, CDR2 SYGVKD, per germline. This specimen belongs to a study of Graves' ophthalmopathy and Graves' hyperthyroidism. RNA transcripts were the template, and TCR beta CDR3 regions were amplified from them. The first round was an RT-PCR with HTBI primers, and the second round was a multiplex PCR. TCRdb recomputed calls from the multiplex PCR reads with MiXCR, one row per CDR3 protein. The profile shows approximately 700,000 distinct CDR3 sequences, roughly 41% of them singletons. Findings and limits, study-wide: Most clonotypes expanded in thyroid above 0.001 frequency were present in blood too. Ophthalmopathy versus stable hyperthyroidism: 13-signature model gave roughly 88% sensitivity, 65% to 82% specificity.

The sample consisted of peripheral blood. The chain employs TRBV10-3 and TRBJ1-1; tentatively, D is TRBD1 (5 bases). This TCR was sampled from an adult man with Graves' ophthalmopathy. CDR3 in amino acids: CASKGGGSGTEAFF. CDR3 DNA sequence: TGTGCCTCGAAGGGCGGGGGGTCCGGCACTGAAGCTTTCTTT.